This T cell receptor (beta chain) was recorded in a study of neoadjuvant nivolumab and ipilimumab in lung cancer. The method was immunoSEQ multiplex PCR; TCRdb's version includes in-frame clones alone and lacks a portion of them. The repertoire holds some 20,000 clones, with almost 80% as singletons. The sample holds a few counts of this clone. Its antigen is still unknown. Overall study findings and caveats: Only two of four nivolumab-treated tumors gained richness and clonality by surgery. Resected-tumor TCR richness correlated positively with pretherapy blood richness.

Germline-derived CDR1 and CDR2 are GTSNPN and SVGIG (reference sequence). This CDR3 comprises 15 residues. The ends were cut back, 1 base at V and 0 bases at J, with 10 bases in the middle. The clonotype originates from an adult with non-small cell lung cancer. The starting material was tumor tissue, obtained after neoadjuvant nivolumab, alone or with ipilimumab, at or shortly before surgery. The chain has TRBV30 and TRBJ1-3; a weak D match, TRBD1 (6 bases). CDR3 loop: CAWSGGQSSGNTIYF. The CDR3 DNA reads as TGTGCCTGGAGTGGGGGGCAGAGCTCTGGAAACACCATATATTTT.